The 29 T cell receptor beta chains listed next were all sequenced from one sample in a study of T cells in tumors and immune-related adverse events. The table came from immunoSEQ multiplex PCR; TCRdb's copy has only in-frame clones and leaves some out. The sample includes around 10,000 clones, less than 95% of them seen just once. The sequences come from lymph node tissue, collected from a patient treated with anti-PD-1 therapy. These receptors were taken from a female donor with metastatic renal cell carcinoma.

This rearrangement joins TRBV2 to TRBJ2-7; D gene uncertain. This CDR3 contains 13 residues. The germline V and J ends were trimmed by 8 bases and 2 bases, with 13 bases remaining between them. Germline CDR1 reads SNHLY; CDR2 reads FYNNEI. CDR3 bases: TGTGCCAGCGAATTAAGGTTGGCCTACGAGCAGTACTTC. Residues: CASELRLAYEQYF.

The genes are TRBV10-1 and TRBJ1-4, with TRBD1 matching 7 bases. The CDR3 contains 13 residues. In germline, CDR1 is WNHNN, CDR2 SYGVQD (reference sequence). V shed 3 bases, J shed 8 bases, and the junction held 3 bases outside the gene matches. The chain's CDR3 is CASSDSGGEKLFF. The CDR3 coding sequence is TGCGCCAGCAGTGATTCAGGGGGAGAAAAACTGTTTTTT.

On this clone: The same CDR3 arises from other DNA sequences in this sample as well. The V gene is TRBV7-9, the J gene TRBJ2-7; 7 bases map to TRBD2. With V trimmed by 8 bases and J by 0 bases, 10 bases remained unmatched. The length of the CDR3 is 15 residues. Per germline, CDR1 SEHNR and CDR2 FQNEAQ (reference sequence). Written as DNA, the CDR3 is TGTGCCAGCGGCGGGAGCTTTAGTAGCTCCTACGAGCAGTACTTC. This codes for CASGGSFSSSYEQYF.

The chain uses TRBV4-3 and TRBJ1-4; D remains unclear. V was clipped by 0 bases and J by 5 bases, with 10 bases between them. The germline V gene has CDR1 LGHNA and CDR2 YSLEER. CDR3 size: 15 residues. Here the CDR3 DNA reads TGCGCCAGCAGCCAAGACAGGCCGGGGAATGAAAAACTGTTTTTT. Protein: CASSQDRPGNEKLFF.

The CDR3, as DNA: TGTGCCAGCAGCGACCCGTCCGGCACAGATACGCAGTATTTT. Amino acids: CASSDPSGTDTQYF. The chain carries TRBV9 and TRBJ2-3; D is ambiguous. V dropped 3 bases and J dropped 1 base, with 9 bases sitting between them. There are 14 residues in the CDR3. The germline V gene has CDR1 SGDLS and CDR2 YYNGEE.

The rearrangement links TRBV10-2 to TRBJ1-1, with no clear D. CDR3 length: 15 amino acids. Germline V gene lookup returns CDR1 WSHSY and CDR2 SAAADI. Trimming took off 4 bases at V and 1 base at J, with 13 bases between the two ends. The CDR3 protein is CASSGEGRTNTEAFF. CDR3 DNA sequence: TGCGCCAGCAGTGGGGAAGGACGGACGAACACTGAAGCTTTCTTT.

This sequence joins TRBV2 and TRBJ2-1; D possibly corresponds to TRBD2 (7 bases). This CDR3 has 15 residues. The germline V gene has CDR1 SNHLY and CDR2 FYNNEI. Trimming took 5 bases from V and 4 from J, leaving 15 bases between them. As DNA, the CDR3 is TGTGCCAGCAGTCTACAGGGAGCGGGGTACAATGAGCAGTTCTTC. Its translation is CASSLQGAGYNEQFF.

The CDR3 DNA reads TGTGCCAGCAGTTTATTGTCCGGGACCCCTGCCAATGAGCAGTTCTTC. Its translation is CASSLLSGTPANEQFF. The chain links TRBV27 to TRBJ2-1; D may correspond to TRBD1 or TRBD2 (5 bases each). The CDR3 loop spans 16 amino acids. The germline V and J ends were trimmed by 1 base and 6 bases, with 16 bases remaining between them. Germline assignment: CDR1 MNHEY and CDR2 SMNVEV (reference sequence).

This clone appeared once. This rearrangement joins TRBV19 to TRBJ1-1; possibly TRBD1 for D (6 bases). From germline, CDR1 is LNHDA and CDR2 SQIVND (reference sequence). The V and J ends lost 6 bases and 1 base respectively, with 15 bases between them. This CDR3 contains 15 residues. The CDR3 region has the DNA TGTGCCAGTAGCCCGACAGGAGTACCGAACACTGAAGCTTTCTTT. The encoded protein is CASSPTGVPNTEAFF.

About this clone: In the same sample, other DNA sequences code for this CDR3. V and J are TRBV5-1 and TRBJ2-5; D is unresolved. This CDR3 region has 11 residues. Germline V gives CDR1 SGHRS, CDR2 YFSETQ. The V and J ends lost 0 bases and 5 bases respectively, with 2 bases between them. CDR3 loop: CASSLEETQYF. DNA for the CDR3: TGCGCCAGCAGCTTGGAGGAGACCCAGTACTTC.

The V and J genes are TRBV27 and TRBJ1-5, with a possible D match to TRBD1 (5 bases). The V end was cut by 11 bases, the J end by 0 bases, with 23 bases between. This CDR3 contains 17 residues. Looked up from germline, CDR1 is MNHEY and CDR2 is SMNVEV (reference sequence). CDR3 DNA: TGTGCCCTTAGTTGGGGCCAGGGCCGATATAGCAATCAGCCCCAGCATTTT. Its translation: CALSWGQGRYSNQPQHF.

This chain uses TRBV4-1 with TRBJ1-2; D ambiguous. CDR1 and CDR2 (germline): MGHRA, YSYEKL. Trimming took 0 bases from V and 4 from J, leaving 9 bases between them. The CDR3 loop spans 14 amino acids. The CDR3 loop reads CASSQDSTVYGYTF. CDR3 bases: TGCGCCAGCAGCCAAGATTCTACAGTCTATGGCTACACCTTC.

About this clone itself: The sample carries other DNA sequences with the same CDR3. The gene calls are TRBV5-1 and TRBJ2-3; 9 bases are a match to TRBD2. The CDR3 covers 15 residues. Trimming cost V 0 bases and J 6 bases; bases outside gene matches: 5. The germline V gene encodes CDR1 SGHRS and CDR2 YFSETQ. The CDR3 nucleotides read TGCGCCAGCAGCTTGGAAGCCACTAGCGGGGATACGCAGTATTTT. Its protein product is CASSLEATSGDTQYF.

The chain couples TRBV28 to TRBJ2-7, with TRBD2 as a possible D gene (6 bases). Trimming removed 4 bases from V and 3 bases from J, with 16 bases in between. The CDR3 loop spans 15 amino acids. Germline CDR1 reads MDHEN; CDR2 reads SYDVKM. The CDR3 loop reads CASSSPVGLRYEQYF. The CDR3 region has the DNA TGTGCCAGCAGTTCCCCTGTCGGACTACGCTACGAGCAGTACTTC.

V and J are TRBV15 and TRBJ1-2, with D unresolved. Deletions cut 0 bases from V and 4 bases from J, with 6 bases between. The CDR3 is 13 residues long. Germline CDR1 reads LNHNV; CDR2 reads YYDKDF (reference sequence). The CDR3 DNA is TGTGCCACCAGCAGAGATCATTTCTATGGCTACACCTTC. This encodes CATSRDHFYGYTF.

V gene TRBV28 combines with J gene TRBJ1-6, with no clear D. V lost 2 bases, J lost 2 bases, and 10 bases lay in between. This CDR3 is 16 amino acids long. Per germline, CDR1 MDHEN and CDR2 SYDVKM. The CDR3 spells CASSLPGGTYNSPLHF. The DNA of the CDR3 is TGTGCCAGCAGTTTACCGGGAGGAACCTATAATTCACCCCTCCACTTT.

The CDR3 loop is CASSLSRTGLGGYTF. For the CDR3, the DNA is TGTGCCAGCAGCCTCTCCCGGACAGGACTTGGTGGCTACACCTTC. The genes are TRBV4-2 and TRBJ1-2; 7 bases map to TRBD1. The CDR3 runs to 15 residues. Germline-derived CDR1 and CDR2 are LGHNA and YNFKEQ. Trimming took 4 bases from V and 7 from J; bases not matched to a gene: 12.

The V call is TRBV5-4, the J call TRBJ2-5; D remains unclear. The germline gives CDR1 SGHNT, CDR2 YYREEE (reference sequence). The CDR3 runs to 13 residues. The V end was cut by 8 bases, the J end by 2 bases, with 13 bases between. This CDR3 reads CARVPTIQETQYF. The CDR3 DNA reads as TGTGCCAGGGTTCCAACTATTCAAGAGACCCAGTACTTC.

The rearrangement joins TRBV7-2 to TRBJ2-4; D unclear. This CDR3 has 11 residues. V lost 5 bases, J lost 9 bases, and 8 bases lay in between. Per the germline V gene, CDR1 is SGHTA and CDR2 is FQGNSA. The CDR3 region is CASSPGLIQYF. For the CDR3, the DNA is TGTGCCAGCAGCCCAGGTCTCATTCAGTACTTC.

The chain recombines TRBV30 with TRBJ1-2, with D possibly being TRBD1 (5 bases). Germline CDR1 GTSNPN, CDR2 SVGIG (reference sequence). V lost 0 bases to trimming and J lost 0 bases, with 8 bases between them. This CDR3 region has 14 residues. The CDR3 region is CAWSVGRANYGYTF. The CDR3 DNA follows: TGTGCCTGGAGTGTAGGCAGGGCTAACTATGGCTACACCTTC.

The rearrangement uses TRBV20-1 and TRBJ2-3; D gene ambiguous. Germline values: CDR1 DFQATT, CDR2 SNEGSKA (reference sequence). CDR3 length equals 10 residues. Trimming removed 5 bases at V and 2 bases at J, with 2 bases between. The CDR3 DNA follows: TGCAGTGCTGACACAGATACGCAGTATTTT. This translates into CSADTDTQYF.

This rearrangement joins TRBV7-9 to TRBJ1-1, with 7 bases that match TRBD1. Germline CDR1 reads SEHNR; CDR2 reads FQNEAQ (reference sequence). This CDR3 comprises 14 residues. With 5 bases clipped from V and 7 bases from J, the junction kept 10 bases outside the gene matches. CDR3 sequence reads: CASSLRTGGNEAFF. Written as DNA, the CDR3 is TGTGCCAGCAGCCTACGGACAGGAGGGAATGAAGCTTTCTTT.

This rearrangement joins TRBV10-1 to TRBJ2-7, with TRBD2 matching over 12 bases. This CDR3 comprises 17 residues. The germline gives CDR1 WNHNN, CDR2 SYGVQD (reference sequence). Trimming removed 2 bases from V and 2 bases from J; junction bases left unmatched: 7. CDR3 in amino acids: CASSEGSLAGGPYEQYF. In DNA form, the CDR3 reads TGCGCCAGCAGTGAGGGGTCCCTAGCGGGAGGGCCCTACGAGCAGTACTTC.

This CDR3 is CASSVAVTSRQETQYF. In nucleotides, the CDR3 is TGTGCCAGCAGCGTAGCTGTTACTAGCAGGCAAGAGACCCAGTACTTC. The chain joins TRBV9 to TRBJ2-5; D might be TRBD2 (6 bases). Trimming cost V 0 bases and J 2 bases, with 14 bases left between them. CDR1 and CDR2 (germline): SGDLS, YYNGEE. The CDR3 consists of 16 residues. The full variable domain, in which reference TRBV9 and TRBJ2-5 provide the parts outside the CDR3, is DSGVTQTPKHLITATGQRVTLRCSPRSGDLSVYWYQQSLDQGLQFLIQYYNGEERAKGNILERFSAQQFPDLHSELNLSSLELGDSALYFCASSVAVTSRQETQYFGPGTRLLVL.

The V and J genes are TRBV23-1 and TRBJ2-2; 15 positions match TRBD2. TRBV23-1 is an open reading frame, and its role is uncertain. The trim removed 2 bases at V and 4 bases at J, leaving 20 bases unmatched. The CDR3 is made up of 23 amino acids. As DNA, the CDR3 is TGCGCCAGCAGTCAACGCCGGGAGGGCGGGACTAGCGGGGGGAAGGGGAGCACCGGGGAGCTGTTTTTT. Its protein is CASSQRREGGTSGGKGSTGELFF.

The rearrangement uses TRBV6-1 and TRBJ1-1; D unresolved. CDR1 and CDR2 (germline): MNHNS, SASEGT. The V and J ends lost 4 bases and 7 bases respectively, with 10 bases between them. The CDR3 totals 12 residues. The CDR3 reads CASSARRFEAFF. The CDR3 region has the DNA TGTGCCAGCAGTGCCCGACGGTTTGAAGCTTTCTTT.

The chain uses TRBV28 and TRBJ1-1, with D uncertain. This CDR3 has 14 amino acids. Trimming took off 3 bases at V and 1 base at J, with 9 bases between the two ends. In germline, CDR1 is MDHEN, CDR2 SYDVKM. CDR3 protein: CASSFGVGNTEAFF. The CDR3 region has the DNA TGTGCCAGCAGTTTCGGGGTTGGGAACACTGAAGCTTTCTTT.

In this sample, this clone turned up a few times. The rearrangement joins TRBV6-4 to TRBJ1-1; D is unclear. The CDR3 sequence is 13 residues long. From germline, CDR1 is MRHNA and CDR2 SNTAGT. V was pared by 0 bases and J by 4 bases, with 6 bases between. As DNA, the CDR3 is TGTGCCAGCAGTGACTCCAGCCTCACTGAAGCTTTCTTT. This translates into CASSDSSLTEAFF.

The chain couples TRBV6-5 to TRBJ1-4, with D tentatively TRBD1 (5 bases). The CDR3 covers 14 residues. CDR1 MNHEY and CDR2 SVGAGI come from the germline V gene. The V end lost 2 bases, the J end lost 3 bases, and 7 bases lay between the germline ends. CDR3 loop: CASSYGGSNEKLFF. The CDR3 DNA reads as TGTGCCAGCAGTTACGGGGGATCTAATGAAAAACTGTTTTTT.